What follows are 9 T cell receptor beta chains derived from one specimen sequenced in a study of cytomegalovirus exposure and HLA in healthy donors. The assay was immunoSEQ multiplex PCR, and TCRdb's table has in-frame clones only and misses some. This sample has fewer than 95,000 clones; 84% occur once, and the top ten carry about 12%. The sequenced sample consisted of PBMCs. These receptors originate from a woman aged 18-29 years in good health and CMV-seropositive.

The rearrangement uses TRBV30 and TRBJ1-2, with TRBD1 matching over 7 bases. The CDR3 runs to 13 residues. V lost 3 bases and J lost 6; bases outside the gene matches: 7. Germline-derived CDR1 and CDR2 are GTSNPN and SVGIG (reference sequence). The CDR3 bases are TGTGCCTGGAGCGCCGGCAGGGGGGATGGCTACACCTTC. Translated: CAWSAGRGDGYTF.

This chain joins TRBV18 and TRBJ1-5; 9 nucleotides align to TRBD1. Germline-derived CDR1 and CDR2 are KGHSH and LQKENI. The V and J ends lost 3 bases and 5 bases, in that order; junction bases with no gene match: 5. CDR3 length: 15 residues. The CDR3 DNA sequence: TGTGCCAGCTCACCGTTACAGGGGGCAGATCAGCCCCAGCATTTT. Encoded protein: CASSPLQGADQPQHF.

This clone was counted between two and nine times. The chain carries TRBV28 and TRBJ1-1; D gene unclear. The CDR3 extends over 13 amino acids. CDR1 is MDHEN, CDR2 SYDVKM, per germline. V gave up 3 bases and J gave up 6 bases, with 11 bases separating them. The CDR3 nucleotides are TGTGCCAGCAGTTTGTGGGGAGTCGCTGAAGCTTTCTTT. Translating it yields CASSLWGVAEAFF.

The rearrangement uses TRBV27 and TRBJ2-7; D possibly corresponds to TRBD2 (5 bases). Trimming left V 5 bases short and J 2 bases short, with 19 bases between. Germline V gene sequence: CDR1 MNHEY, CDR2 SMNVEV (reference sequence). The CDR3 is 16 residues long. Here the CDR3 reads CASSASLGSGTYEQYF. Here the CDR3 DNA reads TGTGCCAGCAGTGCTTCCCTGGGGAGCGGAACCTACGAGCAGTACTTC.

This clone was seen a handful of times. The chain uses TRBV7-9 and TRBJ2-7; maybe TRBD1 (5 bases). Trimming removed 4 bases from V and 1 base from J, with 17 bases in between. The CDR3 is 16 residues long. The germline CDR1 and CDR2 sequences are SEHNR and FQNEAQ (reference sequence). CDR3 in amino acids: CASSSPDGWTSYEQYF. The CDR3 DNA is TGTGCCAGCAGCTCGCCGGACGGGTGGACATCCTACGAGCAGTACTTC.

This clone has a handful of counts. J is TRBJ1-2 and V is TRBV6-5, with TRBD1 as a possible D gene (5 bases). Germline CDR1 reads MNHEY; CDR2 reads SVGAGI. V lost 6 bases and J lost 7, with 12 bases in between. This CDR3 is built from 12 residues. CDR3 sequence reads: CASRPQGSGYTF. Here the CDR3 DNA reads TGTGCCAGCAGACCGCAGGGATCTGGCTACACCTTC.

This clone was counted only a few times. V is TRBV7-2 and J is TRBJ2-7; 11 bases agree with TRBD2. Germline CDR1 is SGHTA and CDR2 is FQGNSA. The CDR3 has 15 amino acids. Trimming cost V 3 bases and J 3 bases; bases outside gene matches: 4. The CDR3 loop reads CASSFRLAGSYEQYF. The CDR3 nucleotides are TGTGCCAGCAGCTTTAGACTAGCGGGGAGCTACGAGCAGTACTTC.

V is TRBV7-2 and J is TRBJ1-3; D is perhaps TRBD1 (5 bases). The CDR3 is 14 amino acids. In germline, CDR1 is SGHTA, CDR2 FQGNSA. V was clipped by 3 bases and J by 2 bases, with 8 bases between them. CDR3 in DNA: TGTGCCAGCAGCTTTGACAGAGCTGGAAACACCATATATTTT. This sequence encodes CASSFDRAGNTIYF.

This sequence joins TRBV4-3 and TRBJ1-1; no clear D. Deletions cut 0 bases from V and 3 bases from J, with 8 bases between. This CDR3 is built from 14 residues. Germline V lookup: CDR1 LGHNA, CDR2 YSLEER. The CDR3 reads CASSQDAGYTEAFF. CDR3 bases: TGCGCCAGCAGCCAAGATGCGGGATACACTGAAGCTTTCTTT.